A selection of T cell receptor beta chains follows, all from one sample in a study of cytomegalovirus exposure and HLA in healthy donors. The protocol was immunoSEQ multiplex PCR, while the TCRdb copy is restricted to in-frame clones and leaves out a portion. The data show 120,000 or so clones, roughly 75% seen once. Source material: PBMCs. All receptors come from a female donor in good health and CMV-seronegative. Both conserved end residues are part of each CDR3. Each record gives: clone size, D gene, V gene, J gene, CDR3 protein, CDR3 DNA. The D gene is left open where the match is weak. The listing skips clone size in some rows; elsewhere it reads once, few, many or a size class.

abundance: .; d_gene: TRBD1; v_gene: TRBV18; j_gene: TRBJ1-1; CDR3aa: CASSTRTGVPEAFF; CDR3nt: TGTGCCAGCTCAACCAGGACAGGGGTCCCTGAAGCTTTCTTT
abundance: .; d_gene: .; v_gene: TRBV5-4; j_gene: TRBJ1-4; CDR3aa: CASSLGSGYPKELFF; CDR3nt: TGTGCCAGCAGCTTGGGATCGGGATATCCGAAGGAACTGTTTTTT
abundance: .; d_gene: .; v_gene: TRBV9; j_gene: TRBJ1-4; CDR3aa: CASSAVSGPNEKLFF; CDR3nt: TGTGCCAGCAGCGCCGTCTCAGGGCCTAATGAAAAACTGTTTTTT
abundance: .; d_gene: TRBD1; v_gene: TRBV15; j_gene: TRBJ2-7; CDR3aa: CATSRGGGTGGYEQYF; CDR3nt: TGTGCCACCAGCAGAGGGGGCGGGACAGGGGGCTACGAGCAGTACTTC
abundance: .; d_gene: .; v_gene: TRBV30; j_gene: TRBJ2-3; CDR3aa: CAWSVLPGDTQYF; CDR3nt: TGTGCCTGGAGTGTACTTCCCGGGGATACGCAGTATTTT
abundance: few; d_gene: .; v_gene: TRBV7-9; j_gene: TRBJ2-7; CDR3aa: CASSAYYEQYF; CDR3nt: TGTGCCAGCAGCGCGTATTACGAGCAGTACTTC
abundance: few; d_gene: .; v_gene: TRBV5-1; j_gene: TRBJ2-7; CDR3aa: CASSALLSYYEQYF; CDR3nt: TGCGCCAGCAGCGCCCTACTCTCCTACTACGAGCAGTACTTC
abundance: .; d_gene: TRBD2; v_gene: TRBV7-3; j_gene: TRBJ2-1; CDR3aa: CASSFAGGWNEQFF; CDR3nt: TGTGCCAGCAGCTTTGCGGGGGGTTGGAATGAGCAGTTCTTC
abundance: .; d_gene: TRBD2; v_gene: TRBV19; j_gene: TRBJ2-1; CDR3aa: CASSIVVAGPNEQFF; CDR3nt: TGTGCCAGTAGTATAGTAGTAGCGGGGCCAAATGAGCAGTTCTTC
abundance: .; d_gene: .; v_gene: TRBV2; j_gene: TRBJ2-2; CDR3aa: CASRRAANTGELFF; CDR3nt: TGTGCCAGCAGGAGGGCAGCGAACACCGGGGAGCTGTTTTTT
abundance: .; d_gene: .; v_gene: TRBV7-6; j_gene: TRBJ2-5; CDR3aa: CASSLAAIPKETQYF; CDR3nt: TGTGCCAGCAGCTTAGCCGCCATCCCTAAAGAGACCCAGTACTTC
abundance: few; d_gene: TRBD1; v_gene: TRBV10-3; j_gene: TRBJ1-5; CDR3aa: CASWQGAVSQPQHF; CDR3nt: TGTGCCAGCTGGCAGGGGGCCGTTTCTCAGCCCCAGCATTTT
abundance: .; d_gene: .; v_gene: TRBV11-2; j_gene: TRBJ2-3; CDR3aa: CASRPRRQSSRTDTQYF; CDR3nt: TGTGCCAGCAGACCTAGGCGACAGTCGTCACGCACAGATACGCAGTATTTT